The 12 T cell receptor beta chains presented below share a single source sample, sequenced in a study of blood T cell repertoires in COVID-19. Produced via immunoSEQ multiplex PCR; TCRdb's table is partial and in-frame only. The sample shows around 95,000 clones, more than 65% of them seen only once. The sequenced material came from peripheral blood. Every receptor here comes from a man between 65 and 85 years old with active or convalescent COVID-19.

V usage is TRBV6-5 and J usage is TRBJ1-6; TRBD1 aligns across 11 bases. Trimming removed 4 bases from V and 9 bases from J; junction bases left unmatched: 5. In germline, CDR1 is MNHEY, CDR2 SVGAGI. The CDR3 is made up of 15 amino acids. CDR3 sequence (DNA): TGTGCCAGCAGTTTCACCGGGACAGGGGGTTCACCCCTCCACTTT. Encoded protein: CASSFTGTGGSPLHF.

CDR3 region: CASNFASGGTYEQYF. The CDR3 region has the DNA TGTGCCAGCAACTTCGCTAGCGGGGGGACCTACGAGCAGTACTTC. The V call is TRBV2, the J call TRBJ2-7; TRBD2 matches at 11 bases. CDR3 length: 15 residues. Germline loops: CDR1 SNHLY, CDR2 FYNNEI. Trimming cost V 7 bases and J 2 bases; bases outside gene matches: 7.

The chain couples TRBV4-3 to TRBJ2-1; 12 bases are a match to TRBD2. V was clipped by 1 base and J by 4 bases; unmatched bases: 2. CDR1 LGHNA and CDR2 YSLEER come from the germline V gene. The CDR3 totals 16 residues. The CDR3 protein is CASSQGLAGDYNEQFF. CDR3 bases: TGCGCCAGCAGCCAAGGACTAGCGGGGGATTACAATGAGCAGTTCTTC.

The chain recombines TRBV2 with TRBJ2-3; 8 bases are shared with TRBD2. The CDR3 loop spans 14 amino acids. Germline V gene data show CDR1 as SNHLY and CDR2 as FYNNEI. The ends lost 2 bases at V and 6 bases at J; junction bases unmatched: 4. The CDR3 here is CASSEPGGPDTQYF. In DNA form, the CDR3 reads TGTGCCAGCAGTGAACCGGGAGGGCCCGATACGCAGTATTTT.

The J gene is TRBJ1-4, the V gene TRBV5-4, with D maybe TRBD1 (5 bases). This CDR3 is built from 14 residues. V lost 0 bases and J lost 4, with 7 bases in between. In germline, CDR1 is SGHNT, CDR2 YYREEE (reference sequence). In nucleotides, the CDR3 is TGTGCCAGCAGCTTGGGGGGCAATAATGAAAAACTGTTTTTT. It specifies CASSLGGNNEKLFF.

Details on this clone: Within the sample, other DNA sequences also encode this same CDR3. The genes are TRBV30 and TRBJ1-4; D not resolved. Germline assignment: CDR1 GTSNPN and CDR2 SVGIG (reference sequence). Trimming removed 3 bases from V and 4 bases from J, with 3 bases in between. The CDR3 loop spans 11 amino acids. CDR3 sequence (DNA): TGTGCCTGGAGCAGTAATGAAAAACTGTTTTTT. Its translation: CAWSSNEKLFF.

The gene calls are TRBV6-2 or TRBV6-3 and TRBJ1-2; 8 bases fit TRBD1. The germline V gene encodes CDR1 MNHEY and CDR2 SVGEGT. The CDR3 is 12 residues long. The J segment lost 8 bases and the V segment lost 4 bases, leaving 3 bases of the junction unmatched. This chain's CDR3 is CASSLRQGGYTF. Written as DNA, the CDR3 is TGTGCCAGCAGTTTAAGACAGGGGGGCTACACCTTC.

J is TRBJ1-5 and V is TRBV6-1; possible D gene TRBD1, 6 bases. In germline, CDR1 is MNHNS, CDR2 SASEGT. The CDR3 is 18 residues long. Trimming pared 1 base from V and 0 bases from J, leaving 16 bases between. The CDR3 protein is CASSEGYGDRNSNQPQHF. The CDR3 DNA follows: TGTGCCAGCAGTGAAGGTTACGGAGACAGGAATAGCAATCAGCCCCAGCATTTT.

The rearrangement links TRBV4-2 to TRBJ2-1; possibly TRBD2 for D (6 bases). The CDR3 covers 15 residues. Per the germline V gene, CDR1 is LGHNA and CDR2 is YNFKEQ. The germline V and J ends were trimmed by 3 bases and 6 bases, with 15 bases remaining between them. CDR3: CASSHVRDSTNEQFF. In nucleotides, the CDR3 is TGTGCCAGCAGCCACGTACGGGACTCCACCAATGAGCAGTTCTTC.

This clone was observed once. The V and J genes are TRBV5-1 and TRBJ2-1, with 8 bases that match TRBD2. Germline V gives CDR1 SGHRS, CDR2 YFSETQ. Unmatched junction bases numbered 9, after V lost 3 bases and J lost 4 bases. CDR3 length equals 16 residues. The CDR3 region is CASSSSGSGGYNEQFF. DNA for the CDR3: TGCGCCAGCAGCTCTTCAGGGAGCGGGGGTTACAATGAGCAGTTCTTC.

This chain joins TRBV9 and TRBJ1-1; no reliable D call. Germline V gene lookup returns CDR1 SGDLS and CDR2 YYNGEE. CDR3 length: 15 residues. Trimming shortened V by 0 bases and J by 5 bases, and 14 bases separated the two germline ends. The CDR3 loop is CASSVGEGIGTEAFF. The DNA of the CDR3 is TGTGCCAGCAGCGTAGGAGAGGGAATCGGGACTGAAGCTTTCTTT.

The chain combines TRBV19 with TRBJ2-2; the D gene is possibly TRBD2 (6 bases). Germline V lookup: CDR1 LNHDA, CDR2 SQIVND (reference sequence). CDR3 length: 18 amino acids. V was cut by 0 bases and J by 6 bases, with 20 bases left in between. CDR3 sequence (DNA): TGTGCCAGTAGTATAGATCTGGGAGGACTGCATGAACCCGGGGAGCTGTTTTTT. Translation: CASSIDLGGLHEPGELFF.